These 22 T cell receptor beta chains share one sample of origin, sequenced in a study of CXCR3-negative and CXCR3-positive naive CD8 T cells. Overall study findings and caveats: CXCR3-positive naive cells had TRB CDR3s that were more hydrophobic than CXCR3-negative naive cells had.

Through 5' RACE with UMI labels, the TRB cDNA libraries were prepared. TCRdb reworked the 5' RACE reads into one entry per CDR3 protein, no DNA. The listing records roughly 55,000 distinct CDR3 sequences. These receptors' targets are unknown. The sequencing input was naive CXCR3+ CD8+ T cells from blood. As for subset: CD45RO-CCR7+CD27+CD95- naive CD8+ T cells expressing CXCR3 (TNR3+). The origin of the receptors is a human donor in good health. Some clones in this sample may be carry-over from other donors' samples.

The chain's CDR3 is CASSLRGATEAFF. This chain uses TRBV7-6 with TRBJ1-1; absent DNA, TCRdb's TRBD1 call cannot be checked. Germline values: CDR1 SGHVS, CDR2 FNYEAQ. CDR3 length: 13 amino acids.

The V call is TRBV6-1, the J call TRBJ2-1; TCRdb indicates TRBD1, and absent DNA this call remains unverified. The germline V gene encodes CDR1 MNHNS and CDR2 SASEGT. The CDR3 is 14 residues long. This chain's CDR3 is CASSERPTGVEQFF.

The rearrangement links TRBV7-6 to TRBJ1-3. CDR1 is SGHVS and CDR2 is FNYEAQ in the germline V gene. The CDR3 is 15 residues long. CDR3 sequence: CASRAEDISGNTIYF.

The V call is TRBV5-1, the J call TRBJ2-2. The germline V gene encodes CDR1 SGHRS and CDR2 YFSETQ. The CDR3 sequence is 14 residues long. The CDR3 region is CASSLDRELGELFF. The full variable domain, with the rest looked up from reference TRBV5-1 and TRBJ2-2, is KAGVTQTPRYLIKTRGQQVTLSCSPISGHRSVSWYQQTPGQGLQFLFEYFSETQRNKGNFPGRFSGRQFSNSRSEMNVSTLELGDSALYLCASSLDRELGELFFGEGSRLTVL.

The chain recombines TRBV10-1 with TRBJ2-7; TCRdb's D call of TRBD1 is untestable without DNA. The CDR3 is made up of 13 amino acids. In germline, CDR1 is WNHNN, CDR2 SYGVQD (reference sequence). CDR3: CASRVRDRCEQYF.

This sequence joins TRBV29-1 and TRBJ1-2; as DNA is missing, the TRBD1 call by TCRdb cannot be tested. The V gene's germline CDR1 is SQVTM and CDR2 ANQGSEA. This CDR3 contains 13 residues. This chain's CDR3 is CSVDTGGSYGYTF.

The V gene is TRBV4-2, the J gene TRBJ2-3; there is no DNA to check the TCRdb D call of TRBD1. The CDR3 is made up of 17 amino acids. Germline V CDR1 and CDR2: LGHNA, YNFKEQ. The CDR3 loop is CASSQGAVLSSTDTQYF.

The chain links TRBV29-1 to TRBJ2-4; with no DNA, the TCRdb D assignment of TRBD1 cannot be verified. Germline V gene sequence: CDR1 SQVTM, CDR2 ANQGSEA. The CDR3 contains 13 residues. The CDR3 is CSVVPPGGIIQYF. Complete variable domain (other parts from reference TRBV29-1 and TRBJ2-4): SAVISQKPSRDICQRGTSLTIQCQVDSQVTMMFWYRQQPGQSLTLIATANQGSEATYESGFVIDKFPISRPNLTFSTLTVSNMSPEDSSIYLCSVVPPGGIIQYFGAGTRLSVL.

The J gene is TRBJ2-1, the V gene TRBV4-3; as DNA is missing, the TRBD1 call by TCRdb cannot be tested. There are 18 residues in the CDR3. CDR1 is LGHNA, CDR2 YSLEER, per germline. CDR3 residues: CASSQEIPGQGSYNEQFF.

The rearrangement uses TRBV6-2 or TRBV6-3 and TRBJ2-7; TCRdb returns TRBD1, unconfirmable since there is no DNA. Germline V gene sequence: CDR1 MNHEY, CDR2 SVGEGT. The CDR3 has 14 residues. This CDR3 is CASRNRDNSYEQYF.

The rearrangement links TRBV29-1 to TRBJ2-4; as DNA is missing, the TRBD1 call by TCRdb cannot be tested. The CDR3 is made up of 18 amino acids. Germline V gives CDR1 SQVTM, CDR2 ANQGSEA. CDR3: CSVEYGSGSYLAKNIQYF.

The chain employs TRBV6-4 and TRBJ2-7; without DNA, the TCRdb call of TRBD1 cannot be checked. Germline V lookup: CDR1 MRHNA, CDR2 SNTAGT. This CDR3 contains 15 residues. CDR3: CASSVPGTGFHEQHF.

The genes are TRBV4-3 and TRBJ1-1; absent DNA, TCRdb's TRBD1 call cannot be checked. Germline V CDR1 and CDR2: LGHNA, YSLEER. This CDR3 is 19 amino acids long. CDR3: CASRQPAPGTAFMNTEAFF.

This sequence joins TRBV15 and TRBJ2-5. Germline assignment: CDR1 LNHNV and CDR2 YYDKDF (reference sequence). The length of the CDR3 is 16 residues. The CDR3 sequence is CATSREARFYQETQYF.

The rearrangement links TRBV3-1 to TRBJ2-2; without DNA, the TCRdb call of TRBD1 cannot be checked. The CDR3 is made up of 14 amino acids. CDR1 LGHDT and CDR2 YNNKEL come from the germline V gene (reference sequence). The CDR3 protein is CASNRDSRTGELFF.

The V and J genes are TRBV4-3 and TRBJ2-7; as DNA is missing, the TRBD2 call by TCRdb cannot be tested. The CDR3 is 16 amino acids. The germline CDR1 and CDR2 sequences are LGHNA and YSLEER. The chain's CDR3 is CASSQGTGLGGYEQYF.

The CDR3 reads CASRGDWGSSYNEQFF. The chain is built from TRBV28 and TRBJ2-1; the TRBD2 assignment by TCRdb is unverifiable without DNA. CDR1 is MDHEN and CDR2 is SYDVKM in the germline V gene. The CDR3 spans 16 residues.

The V and J genes are TRBV7-8 and TRBJ2-1; absent DNA, TCRdb's TRBD1 call cannot be checked. This CDR3 contains 15 residues. Germline CDR1 and CDR2: SGHVS and FQNEAQ. The CDR3 here is CASSVGTGLHNEQFF.

The chain combines TRBV29-1 with TRBJ2-2; TCRdb calls TRBD1, which cannot be checked without DNA. The CDR3 length is 12 residues. Germline V CDR1 and CDR2: SQVTM, ANQGSEA. CDR3 sequence reads: CSVARGTGELFF.

This rearrangement joins TRBV7-9 to TRBJ2-1; as DNA is missing, the TRBD1 call by TCRdb cannot be tested. The V gene's germline CDR1 is SEHNR and CDR2 FQNEAQ (reference sequence). The CDR3 contains 13 residues. The CDR3 is CASSLPLPGEQFF. Complete variable domain (other parts from reference TRBV7-9 and TRBJ2-1): DTGVSQNPRHKITKRGQNVTFRCDPISEHNRLYWYRQTLGQGPEFLTYFQNEAQLEKSRLLSDRFSAERPKGSFSTLEIQRTEQGDSAMYLCASSLPLPGEQFFGPGTRLTVL.

This rearrangement joins TRBV20-1 to TRBJ1-2; TCRdb lists TRBD1, though no DNA is available to test this call. Looked up from germline, CDR1 is DFQATT and CDR2 is SNEGSKA (reference sequence). This CDR3 comprises 13 residues. The CDR3 is CSAFPTGNYGYTF.

The rearrangement links TRBV4-3 to TRBJ2-3; TCRdb outputs TRBD2, but without DNA this stays unchecked. This CDR3 has 16 residues. In germline, CDR1 is LGHNA, CDR2 YSLEER. CDR3: CASSQDSGLAGDTQYF.